Included here is one TCR beta chain sequence, with context. Methods used by the authors: Estimates of nucleated cell counts were drawn from the amplification of reference gene primers. Only in-frame clones appear in the TCRdb table, and some are missing; sequencing was by immunoSEQ multiplex PCR. V, J and clone size are taken as reported in that table, and D and trimming were inferred from the DNA itself. The data contain about 120,000 clones, roughly four fifths of them singletons. The data are from a study of blood T cell repertoires in COVID-19. Looking at the study overall: Donors in the United States, Italy and Spain gave samples during acute or convalescent COVID-19. T cells, B-cell-depleted T cells, or PBMCs provided the cDNA or gDNA that served as material.

This CDR3 is 14 amino acids long. The trim removed 6 bases at V and 3 bases at J, leaving 6 bases unmatched. The germline V gene encodes CDR1 SNHLY and CDR2 FYNNEI. The receptor's source is a man aged 55-75 years with acute or convalescent COVID-19. The sequenced sample consisted of peripheral blood. The chain links TRBV2 to TRBJ1-2, with 8 nucleotides matching TRBD1. The DNA of the CDR3 is TGTGCCAGCAGCGAACAGGGGGGCGACTATGGCTACACCTTC. Encoded protein: CASSEQGGDYGYTF.